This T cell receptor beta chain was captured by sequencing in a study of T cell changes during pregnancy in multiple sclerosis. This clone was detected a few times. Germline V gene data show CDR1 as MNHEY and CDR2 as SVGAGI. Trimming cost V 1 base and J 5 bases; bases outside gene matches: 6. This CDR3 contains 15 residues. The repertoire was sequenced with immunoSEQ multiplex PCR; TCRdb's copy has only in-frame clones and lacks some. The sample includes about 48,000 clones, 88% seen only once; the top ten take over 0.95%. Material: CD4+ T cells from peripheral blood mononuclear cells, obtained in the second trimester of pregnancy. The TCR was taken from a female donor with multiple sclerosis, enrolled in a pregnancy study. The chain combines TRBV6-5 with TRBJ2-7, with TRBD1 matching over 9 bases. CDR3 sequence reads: CASSYLGTGKDEQYF. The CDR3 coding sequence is TGTGCCAGCAGTTACTTAGGGACAGGGAAGGACGAGCAGTACTTC.